The source of this TCR beta chain is a study of T-cell reconstitution after alpha-beta-depleted transplantation in children. About this clonotype itself: Its antigen is not identified.

The TCRbeta library incorporated unique molecular identifiers. Via MiXCR, TCRdb re-called the PCR reads, giving one row per CDR3 protein. The sample consists of around 450,000 distinct CDR3 sequences, about 16% of them appearing once. The CDR3 consists of 14 residues. Trimming took 1 base from V and 6 from J, leaving 10 bases between them. Per germline, CDR1 SGHVS and CDR2 FNYEAQ. Whole-study results and caveats: Reports say that about two months after transplant, the alpha-beta T cells came out of several hundred graft clones that had expanded. After one year, T-cell counts and TCRbeta diversity mostly came from new T cells.

Sequenced here: PBMCs, mostly from graft donor cells, sampled 360 days after TCRalphabeta/CD19-depleted stem cell transplant. J is TRBJ2-1 and V is TRBV7-6; D is possibly TRBD1 or TRBD2 (5 bases each). This receptor was taken from a boy younger than two who had a stem cell transplant for Wiskott-Aldrich syndrome, so the T cells may come from the graft donor. CDR3 sequence (DNA): TGTGCCAGCAGCTTAGGGTCAGGGAGCAATGAGCAGTTCTTC. Protein product: CASSLGSGSNEQFF.